This T cell receptor (beta chain) was captured by sequencing in a study of cytomegalovirus exposure and HLA in healthy donors. Findings and limits, study-wide: Excluded: some indistinguishable V segments such as TRBV6-2 and TRBV6-3. A previous analysis found most TCR beta V segments productive roughly 90% or roughly 30% of the time. Reports credit the classifier with highly specific, highly sensitive diagnosis of cytomegalovirus status.

The PCR used 60 Vbeta and 13 Jbeta primers. Clones were read by immunoSEQ multiplex PCR, and TCRdb kept only the in-frame ones, dropping some. Its table records 100,000 to 150,000 clones. On this clone: Its specificity is unknown.

Donors counted as nominally healthy when sampled, yet unrecorded immune exposures were likely. V lost 4 bases and J 10 bases, leaving 8 bases between the germline ends. Germline V gives CDR1 DFQATT, CDR2 SNEGSKA (reference sequence). This CDR3 comprises 10 residues. This TCR was sampled from a man between 18 and 35 years old in good health and CMV-seronegative. The sequenced material came from PBMCs. The chain carries TRBV20-1 and TRBJ2-1, with D unresolved. The CDR3: CSATKQEQFF. The DNA for the CDR3 is TGCAGTGCTACGAAACAGGAGCAGTTCTTC.